This TCR beta chain was captured by sequencing in a study of blood T cell repertoires in COVID-19 (dated by TCRdb to about 2020). A note on the overall study: Samples covering the acute and convalescent phases of COVID-19 were provided by collaborators in the United States, Italy and Spain. Nearly every sample came with metadata listing a de-identified subject ID, COVID-19 status, age in years and sex. Deeply sampled blood TCRbeta repertoires from subjects exposed to, actively infected with, or recovered from COVID-19 were included in the dataset. Where HLA class I and class II types were available, the types were taken from metadata supplied by the sample provider, not from assay-based typing. The material from the prospective study consisted of cDNA or gDNA derived from T cells, B-cell-depleted T cells, or PBMCs. The repertoires were released in a freely available public database meant as a resource for research on the immune response to SARS-CoV-2. Samples came from the ongoing ImmuneRACE study (first 160 participants) plus 1,254 subjects from 6 global collaborators.

TCRbeta CDR3 regions were amplified from genomic DNA by means of the immunoSEQ Assay, a bias-controlled multiplex PCR. The source study handled its data this way. Nucleated cell counts per sample were estimated from amplification of reference gene primers within the assay. Sequence reads were collapsed and filtered to measure the absolute abundance of every unique TCRbeta CDR3 rearrangement. For each sample, productive Simpson clonality was calculated as the square root of Simpson's diversity index over productive rearrangements. Not all clones reach the TCRdb copy of this immuneACCESS table, which keeps in-frame sequences only. Checked studies attribute under half of the gap to unresolved V genes and leave the rest unexplained. Clone size and the V and J calls come from that table; the DNA yielded D and trimming. A total of about 480,000 clones appear in this sample, roughly 91% of them only once. 4% to 5.5% of the sample is taken by the ten largest.

The study at large found these results: How much clinical and demographic metadata was included differed by source and by participant, and the metadata was provided uncurated.

Each collaborating institution followed its own protocols to collect whole blood in K2EDTA tubes. For TCRbeta analysis, collaborators shipped samples in one of three forms: frozen whole blood, isolated PBMCs, or DNA extracted from either of those sample types. The cysteine opens and the phenylalanine closes a CDR3 of 17 amino acids. Only CDR3 DNA is held: 51 bases, read in frame from base 1. Looking up the germline V gene yields CDR1 SGHTS and CDR2 YDEGEE. The junction shows trimming of 0 bases on V and 4 bases on J, and the gene matches do not reach 10 bases of it. About this clone itself: It has no known antigen specificity. Within one base of it there is no much larger clone, and no base qualities were kept.

The sequence was obtained from a woman in her thirties with acute or convalescent COVID-19. The chain is made from TRBV5-8 and TRBJ1-5, with 7 bases in between that match TRBD1. Sequenced material: peripheral blood. Read as DNA, the sequence is TGTGCCAGCAGCTTGGGTGGCCCGACAGGGAGGAATCAGCCCCAGCATTTT. It translates as CASSLGGPTGRNQPQHF.